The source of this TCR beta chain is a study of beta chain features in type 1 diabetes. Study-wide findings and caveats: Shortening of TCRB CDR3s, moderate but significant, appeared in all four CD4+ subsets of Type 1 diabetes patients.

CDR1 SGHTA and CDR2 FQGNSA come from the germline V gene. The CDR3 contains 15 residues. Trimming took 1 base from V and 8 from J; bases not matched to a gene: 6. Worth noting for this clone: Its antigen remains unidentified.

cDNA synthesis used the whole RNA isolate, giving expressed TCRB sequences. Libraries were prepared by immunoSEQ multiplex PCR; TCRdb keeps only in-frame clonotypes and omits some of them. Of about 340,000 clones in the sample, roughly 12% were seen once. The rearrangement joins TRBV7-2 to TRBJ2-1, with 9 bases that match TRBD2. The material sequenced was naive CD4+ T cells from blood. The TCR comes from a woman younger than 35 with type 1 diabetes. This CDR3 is CASSLDSGRPHEQFF. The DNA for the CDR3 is TGTGCCAGCAGCTTAGACAGCGGGAGGCCCCATGAGCAGTTCTTC.